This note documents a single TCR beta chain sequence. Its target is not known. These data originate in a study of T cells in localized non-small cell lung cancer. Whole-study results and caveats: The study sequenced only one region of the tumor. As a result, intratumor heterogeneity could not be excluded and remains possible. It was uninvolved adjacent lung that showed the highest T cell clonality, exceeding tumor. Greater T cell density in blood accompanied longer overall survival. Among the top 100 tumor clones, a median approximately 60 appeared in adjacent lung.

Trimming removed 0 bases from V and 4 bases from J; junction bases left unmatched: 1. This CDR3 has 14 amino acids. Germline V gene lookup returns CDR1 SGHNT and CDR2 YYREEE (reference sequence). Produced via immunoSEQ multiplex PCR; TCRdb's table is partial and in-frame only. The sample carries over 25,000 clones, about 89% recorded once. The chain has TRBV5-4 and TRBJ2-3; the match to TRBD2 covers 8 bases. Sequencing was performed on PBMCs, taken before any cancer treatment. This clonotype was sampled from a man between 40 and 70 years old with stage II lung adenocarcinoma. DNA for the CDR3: TGTGCCAGCAGCTTGGTACTAGCGGCAGATACGCAGTATTTT. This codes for CASSLVLAADTQYF. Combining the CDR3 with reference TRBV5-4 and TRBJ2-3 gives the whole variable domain ETGVTQSPTHLIKTRGQQVTLRCSSQSGHNTVSWYQQALGQGPQFIFQYYREEENGRGNFPPRFSGLQFPNYSSELNVNALELDDSALYLCASSLVLAADTQYFGPGTRLTVL.